The clone carrying this T cell receptor beta chain was seen many times. Its specificity is not known. The cDNA had a unique molecular identifier and a template-switch universal primer site. TCRdb processed the 5' RACE reads anew with MiXCR; each CDR3 protein has one entry. The table lists more than 1.5 million distinct CDR3 sequences, 25% to 35% of them singletons, with over 0.25% in the top ten. The CDR3 totals 14 residues. CDR1 and CDR2 from the germline V gene are SQVTM and ANQGSEA. The junction had 7 bases not matched to a gene; V was cut back by 3 bases and J by 5 bases. The sample belongs to a study of identical twins. Findings of the study overall: Zero-insertion results could be subject to partial confounding by invariant MAIT and iNKT cells. Insertion counts were lower in abundant cord blood beta clonotypes, a trend that memory repertoires did not show.

The TCR sequence derives from a newborn girl in good health. The sequencing input was cord blood. The V and J genes are TRBV29-1 and TRBJ2-5; 9 bases align to TRBD2. CDR3 nucleotides: TGCAGCGTTGACGAGGCGGGGGGGCCGGAGACCCAGTACTTC. Amino acids: CSVDEAGGPETQYF.